Following are 27 T cell receptor beta chains from one sample sequenced in a study of graft-versus-host responses after intestinal transplantation. Antigens of these TCRs are unknown. Sequencing was performed with immunoSEQ multiplex PCR; in TCRdb, only in-frame clones are kept and a portion is missing. Found here are about 130,000 clones, more than 90% of them singletons; the top ten hold under 0.2%. Specimen: unstimulated CD4+ T cells sorted from spleen or lymph node cells, collected before intestinal transplant. The receptor set was obtained from a human donor who received an intestinal transplant.

The V call is TRBV11-3, the J call TRBJ2-1; D remains unclear. Trimming left V 2 bases short and J 6 bases short, with 14 bases between. CDR3 length: 15 amino acids. From germline, CDR1 is SGHNT and CDR2 YENEEA. CDR3 nucleotides: TGTGCCAGCAGCTTAAGCATAACCTATGGCAATGAGCAGTTCTTC. Amino acid sequence: CASSLSITYGNEQFF. The full variable domain, in which reference TRBV11-3 and TRBJ2-1 provide the parts outside the CDR3, is EAGVVQSPRYKIIEKKQPVAFWCNPISGHNTLYWYLQNLGQGPELLIRYENEEAVDDSQLPKDRFSAERLKGVDSTLKIQPAELGDSAVYLCASSLSITYGNEQFFGPGTRLTVL.

The chain links TRBV11-3 to TRBJ1-2, with no clear D. V was cut by 4 bases and J by 4 bases, with 10 bases left in between. CDR1 is SGHNT and CDR2 is YENEEA in the germline V gene. The CDR3 sequence is 13 residues long. The CDR3 DNA reads as TGTGCCAGCAGCTCGCCGAACAGCTATGGCTACACCTTC. Residues: CASSSPNSYGYTF.

The chain couples TRBV30 to TRBJ1-2; TRBD1 matches 8 bases. V was clipped by 2 bases and J by 8 bases; unmatched bases: 7. Germline CDR1 and CDR2: GTSNPN and SVGIG (reference sequence). The CDR3 is 13 amino acids. In DNA, the CDR3 is TGTGCCTGGAGTCCCGCAGGGGGCCCCGGCTACACCTTC. The encoded protein is CAWSPAGGPGYTF.

This clone was found once. V usage is TRBV5-6 and J usage is TRBJ2-5, with TRBD1 matching 8 bases. The CDR3 is 16 residues long. The germline V gene encodes CDR1 SGHDT and CDR2 YYEEEE. With 2 bases clipped from V and 4 bases from J, the junction kept 10 bases outside the gene matches. CDR3 coding DNA: TGTGCCAGCAGCTTTGATGTTCGGACAGGGCTAGAGACCCAGTACTTC. Its protein is CASSFDVRTGLETQYF.

The rearrangement links TRBV14 to TRBJ1-1; D is perhaps TRBD1 (6 bases). CDR1 and CDR2 from the germline V gene are SGHDN and FVKESK. The V gene lost 3 bases and the J gene lost 4 bases, with 9 bases spanning the gap. There are 13 residues in the CDR3. The CDR3 coding sequence is TGTGCCAGCAGCCAGGGGGCGCGCACTGAAGCTTTCTTT. It encodes CASSQGARTEAFF.

This clone has a single count. The V and J genes are TRBV5-1 and TRBJ2-5; D unclear. The CDR3 covers 15 residues. CDR1 is SGHRS, CDR2 YFSETQ, per germline. V shed 3 bases and J shed 4 bases, with 16 bases lying between them. CDR3 sequence reads: CASSSNPGYRETQYF. CDR3 nucleotides: TGCGCCAGCAGCTCGAACCCCGGCTATCGAGAGACCCAGTACTTC.

The chain links TRBV18 to TRBJ2-7; D gene uncertain. The CDR3 extends over 11 amino acids. CDR1 is KGHSH, CDR2 LQKENI, per germline. Trimming took 8 bases from V and 6 from J, leaving 11 bases between them. The CDR3 protein is CASRVSGEQYF. In nucleotides, the CDR3 is TGTGCCAGCAGGGTCTCTGGCGAGCAGTACTTC. The full variable domain, in which reference TRBV18 and TRBJ2-7 provide the parts outside the CDR3, is NAGVMQNPRHLVRRRGQEARLRCSPMKGHSHVYWYRQLPEEGLKFMVYLQKENIIDESGMPKERFSAEFPKEGPSILRIQQVVRGDSAAYFCASRVSGEQYFGPGTRLTVT.

The chain has TRBV28 and TRBJ1-6; D ambiguous. The V and J ends lost 1 base and 9 bases respectively, with 13 bases between them. Per germline, CDR1 MDHEN and CDR2 SYDVKM. This CDR3 has 15 amino acids. CDR3 region: CASSLSQRAGSPLHF. The DNA for the CDR3 is TGTGCCAGCAGTTTATCTCAGCGGGCCGGTTCACCCCTCCACTTT.

The V and J genes are TRBV6-1 and TRBJ1-1; 8 bases map to TRBD1. The CDR3 covers 13 residues. Germline CDR1 is MNHNS and CDR2 is SASEGT. V trimming: 2 bases; J trimming: 7 bases; junction bases outside the gene matches: 3. In nucleotides, the CDR3 is TGTGCCAGCAGTGAATTTGGGACAGGTGAAGCTTTCTTT. This codes for CASSEFGTGEAFF.

This chain uses TRBV5-8 with TRBJ1-4; D gene unclear. The germline V and J ends were trimmed by 2 bases and 8 bases, with 10 bases remaining between them. Germline V gene lookup returns CDR1 SGHTS and CDR2 YDEGEE. CDR3 length: 13 residues. For the CDR3, the DNA is TGTGCCAGCAGCTTCCGCCCCAAAGAAAAACTGTTTTTT. Translation: CASSFRPKEKLFF. Based on the CDR3 plus reference TRBV5-8 and TRBJ1-4, the full variable domain is EAGVTQSPTHLIKTRGQQATLRCSPISGHTSVYWYQQALGLGLQFLLWYDEGEERNRGNFPPRFSGRQFPNYSSELNVNALELEDSALYLCASSFRPKEKLFFGSGTQLSVL.

This clone was found once. V and J are TRBV7-2 and TRBJ2-7; D gene unclear. Trimming removed 5 bases from V and 0 bases from J, with 5 bases in between. CDR3 length equals 12 residues. Germline V gives CDR1 SGHTA, CDR2 FQGNSA. The CDR3 DNA is TGTGCCAGCAGCCCCGGCTCCTACGAGCAGTACTTC. It translates to CASSPGSYEQYF. Full variable domain (remainder filled in from reference TRBV7-2 and TRBJ2-7): GAGVSQSPSNKVTEKGKDVELRCDPISGHTALYWYRQSLGQGLEFLIYFQGNSAPDKSGLPSDRFSAERTGGSVSTLTIQRTQQEDSAVYLCASSPGSYEQYFGPGTRLTVT.

This chain joins TRBV11-2 and TRBJ2-1; 14 positions agree with TRBD2. CDR3 length equals 15 residues. The V and J ends lost 5 bases and 8 bases, in that order; junction bases with no gene match: 5. Germline V gene sequence: CDR1 SGHAT, CDR2 FQNNGV. CDR3 amino acids: CASSQTSGGAHEQFF. CDR3 nucleotide sequence: TGTGCCAGCAGCCAGACTAGCGGGGGGGCCCATGAGCAGTTCTTC.

The CDR3: CASSEVLGPGYTF. CDR3 bases: TGTGCCAGCAGTGAAGTACTTGGCCCTGGCTACACCTTC. The chain links TRBV2 to TRBJ1-2; no firm D call. Germline V gives CDR1 SNHLY, CDR2 FYNNEI. The CDR3 loop spans 13 amino acids. The ends were cut back, 1 base at V and 7 bases at J, with 10 bases in the middle. The full variable domain, with the rest looked up from reference TRBV2 and TRBJ1-2, is EPEVTQTPSHQVTQMGQEVILRCVPISNHLYFYWYRQILGQKVEFLVSFYNNEISEKSEIFDDQFSVERPDGSNFTLKIRSTKLEDSAMYFCASSEVLGPGYTFGSGTRLTVV.

V and J are TRBV5-1 and TRBJ2-3; D is possibly TRBD2 (6 bases). The V gene lost 1 base and the J gene lost 0 bases, with 12 bases spanning the gap. Germline V gene data show CDR1 as SGHRS and CDR2 as YFSETQ. This CDR3 contains 16 residues. The CDR3 sequence is CASSLQVRGSTDTQYF. The CDR3 nucleotides read TGCGCCAGCAGCTTGCAGGTGCGGGGAAGCACAGATACGCAGTATTTT. The full variable domain, its missing parts supplied by reference TRBV5-1 and TRBJ2-3, is KAGVTQTPRYLIKTRGQQVTLSCSPISGHRSVSWYQQTPGQGLQFLFEYFSETQRNKGNFPGRFSGRQFSNSRSEMNVSTLELGDSALYLCASSLQVRGSTDTQYFGPGTRLTVL.

The rearrangement joins TRBV19 to TRBJ2-7; D unresolved. The CDR3 runs 14 residues. Germline V gene data show CDR1 as LNHDA and CDR2 as SQIVND (reference sequence). V was clipped by 5 bases and J by 0 bases, with 11 bases between them. The CDR3 nucleotides read TGTGCCAGTAGTCCGGACCCGAGCTCCTACGAGCAGTACTTC. This translates into CASSPDPSSYEQYF.

The V and J genes are TRBV7-9 and TRBJ1-2, with D possibly TRBD1 on 6 matching bases. The germline CDR1 and CDR2 sequences are SEHNR and FQNEAQ (reference sequence). The CDR3 covers 14 residues. V was pared by 0 bases and J by 1 base, with 6 bases between. The CDR3 region is CASSLARGNYGYTF. CDR3 nucleotides: TGTGCCAGCAGCTTAGCCAGGGGTAACTATGGCTACACCTTC.

This sequence joins TRBV19 and TRBJ1-1, with 9 bases that match TRBD1. The CDR3 is made up of 14 amino acids. CDR1 LNHDA and CDR2 SQIVND come from the germline V gene (reference sequence). Trimming removed 6 bases from V and 7 bases from J; junction bases left unmatched: 9. CDR3 sequence reads: CASSRGDRGVEAFF. CDR3 DNA sequence: TGTGCCAGTAGCCGCGGAGACAGGGGGGTTGAAGCTTTCTTT.

The J gene is TRBJ1-1, the V gene TRBV5-1; TRBD1 is a possible D gene (5 bases). The V end lost 1 base, the J end lost 0 bases, and 13 bases lay between the germline ends. Germline CDR1 and CDR2: SGHRS and YFSETQ. The CDR3 has 16 amino acids. CDR3 residues: CASSLHVQGMNTEAFF. The DNA for the CDR3 is TGCGCCAGCAGCTTGCATGTGCAGGGCATGAACACTGAAGCTTTCTTT.

This clone was observed a single time. CDR3 DNA sequence: TGTGCTAGCCTAGGCAAGGATTCACCCCTCCACTTT. The encoded protein is CASLGKDSPLHF. The chain is built from TRBV21-1 and TRBJ1-6. TRBV21-1 is designated a pseudogene. The CDR3 extends over 12 amino acids.

J is TRBJ2-7 and V is TRBV19; TRBD2 aligns across 13 bases. Germline V CDR1 and CDR2: LNHDA, SQIVND (reference sequence). Trimming took 1 base from V and 6 from J; bases not matched to a gene: 9. The CDR3 length is 17 residues. The CDR3 here is CASSIGPLTSGGREQYF. In nucleotides, the CDR3 is TGTGCCAGTAGTATAGGCCCCTTGACTAGCGGGGGGCGCGAGCAGTACTTC.

This chain uses TRBV27 with TRBJ2-2; D gene uncertain. The CDR3 totals 12 residues. CDR1 and CDR2 (germline): MNHEY, SMNVEV (reference sequence). Trimming took 5 bases from V and 8 from J, leaving 9 bases between them. As DNA, the CDR3 is TGTGCCAGCAGTCGAGGCGTGGGGGAGCTGTTTTTT. This encodes CASSRGVGELFF.

The chain employs TRBV14 and TRBJ2-5; the D is unclear. The germline V and J ends were trimmed by 0 bases and 6 bases, with 11 bases remaining between them. The CDR3 is made up of 14 amino acids. Germline V gene sequence: CDR1 SGHDN, CDR2 FVKESK. CDR3 DNA sequence: TGTGCCAGCAGCCAAGACTATATTCTCAAGACCCAGTACTTC. This translates into CASSQDYILKTQYF.

This clone was detected once. The gene calls are TRBV18 and TRBJ2-3, with D perhaps matching TRBD2 (5 bases). Between the trimmed V and J ends, which lost 6 bases and 2 bases, there was a span of 9 bases. Germline lookup yields CDR1 KGHSH and CDR2 LQKENI. The CDR3 is made up of 13 amino acids. This CDR3 is CASSLDYTDTQYF. The DNA of the CDR3 is TGTGCCAGCTCCCTCGACTACACAGATACGCAGTATTTT. Full variable domain (remainder filled in from reference TRBV18 and TRBJ2-3): NAGVMQNPRHLVRRRGQEARLRCSPMKGHSHVYWYRQLPEEGLKFMVYLQKENIIDESGMPKERFSAEFPKEGPSILRIQQVVRGDSAAYFCASSLDYTDTQYFGPGTRLTVL.

The chain has TRBV11-3 and TRBJ2-3; D remains ambiguous. Germline CDR1 and CDR2: SGHNT and YENEEA. The V end was cut by 0 bases, the J end by 10 bases, with 11 bases between. The CDR3 runs 13 residues. The chain's CDR3 is CASSLDILGPQYF. The CDR3 DNA reads as TGTGCCAGCAGCTTAGACATCTTAGGCCCGCAGTATTTT.

The V gene is TRBV7-9, the J gene TRBJ2-7, with D tentatively TRBD2 (5 bases). V shed 1 base and J shed 5 bases, with 12 bases lying between them. Germline V gives CDR1 SEHNR, CDR2 FQNEAQ (reference sequence). CDR3 length: 14 residues. This CDR3 is CASSLGLSGHEQYF. CDR3 coding DNA: TGTGCCAGCAGCTTAGGACTATCCGGGCACGAGCAGTACTTC.

V is TRBV18 and J is TRBJ2-1; D gene uncertain. There are 12 residues in the CDR3. Per germline, CDR1 KGHSH and CDR2 LQKENI. V dropped 1 base and J dropped 8 bases, with 6 bases sitting between them. CDR3: CASSPRVDEQFF. Here the CDR3 DNA reads TGTGCCAGCTCACCACGAGTGGATGAGCAGTTCTTC.

This chain uses TRBV28 with TRBJ2-5; D may be TRBD1 (5 bases). The CDR3 length is 15 residues. V dropped 6 bases and J dropped 1 base, with 15 bases sitting between them. CDR1 MDHEN and CDR2 SYDVKM come from the germline V gene. CDR3 bases: TGTGCCAGCAGCCAGCCAGGGTCGGGCCAAGAGACCCAGTACTTC. Translating gives CASSQPGSGQETQYF. The variable domain in full, with the rest retrieved from reference TRBV28 and TRBJ2-5, is DVKVTQSSRYLVKRTGEKVFLECVQDMDHENMFWYRQDPGLGLRLIYFSYDVKMKEKGDIPEGYSVSREKKERFSLILESASTNQTSMYLCASSQPGSGQETQYFGPGTRLLVL.